This is a list of T cell receptor beta chains from one sample in a study of human T cells and chemical hapten exposure. TCRdb used MiXCR to reprocess the RACE reads, holding one entry per CDR3 protein. The data hold around 120,000 distinct CDR3 sequences, with roughly an eighth observed a single time. Sequenced material: whole blood, taken in connection with sensitization to the hapten diphenylcyclopropenone (DPC). These receptors came from a man younger than 30 with alopecia areata. Some clones in this sample may be carry-over from other donors' samples. The CDR3 runs from the conserved cysteine through the conserved F or W. D genes are given only for firm matches. The listing skips clone size in some rows; elsewhere it reads once, few, many or a size class.

V: TRBV19; size: few; D: -; J: TRBJ1-2; CDR3: CASSTDLANYGYTF; DNA: TGTGCCAGTAGTACGGACCTTGCCAACTATGGCTACACCTTC
V: TRBV2; size: many; D: TRBD1; J: TRBJ1-2; CDR3: CASRPRQGNYGYTF; DNA: TGTGCCAGCAGGCCCCGACAGGGGAACTATGGCTACACCTTC
V: TRBV7-9; size: -; D: -; J: TRBJ1-1; CDR3: CASSELGRHLNTEAFF; DNA: TGTGCCAGCAGCGAACTAGGGAGACACCTGAACACTGAAGCTTTCTTT
V: TRBV6-5; size: few; D: TRBD1; J: TRBJ1-4; CDR3: CASSQVGGRGIEKLFF; DNA: TGTGCCAGCAGTCAGGTCGGCGGCAGGGGGATTGAAAAACTGTTTTTT
V: TRBV25-1; size: -; D: -; J: TRBJ1-1; CDR3: CASSEPGVHTEAFF; DNA: TGTGCCAGCAGTGAGCCCGGGGTGCACACTGAAGCTTTCTTT
V: TRBV7-9; size: few; D: TRBD1; J: TRBJ2-7; CDR3: CASSSRTGAYEQYF; DNA: TGTGCCAGCAGCTCGCGGACAGGGGCCTACGAGCAGTACTTC
V: TRBV29-1; size: few; D: -; J: TRBJ1-1; CDR3: CSVPPKGGPTEAFF; DNA: TGCAGCGTTCCCCCCAAGGGGGGGCCCACTGAAGCTTTCTTT
V: TRBV1; size: few; D: -; J: TRBJ2-1; CDR3: CTRLEFSITSGGQDEQFF; DNA: TGCACCAGACTGGAGTTCTCCATTACTAGCGGGGGGCAGGATGAGCAGTTCTTC
V: TRBV25-1; size: many; D: -; J: TRBJ1-3; CDR3: CASSAESGNTIYF; DNA: TGTGCCAGCAGTGCCGAAAGTGGAAACACCATATATTTT
V: TRBV6-6; size: many; D: -; J: TRBJ1-1; CDR3: CASSYSYRAQSAEAFF; DNA: TGTGCCAGCAGTTACTCCTACAGGGCTCAGAGCGCTGAAGCTTTCTTT
V: TRBV7-6; size: few; D: TRBD2; J: TRBJ2-1; CDR3: CASSLAPLTGTSGGHNEQFF; DNA: TGTGCCAGCAGCTTAGCTCCCCTTACCGGGACTAGCGGGGGCCACAATGAGCAGTTCTTC
V: TRBV5-5; size: -; D: TRBD1; J: TRBJ1-2; CDR3: CASSSETGARYSYGYTF; DNA: TGTGCCAGCAGTTCCGAAACAGGGGCGAGGTATTCCTATGGCTACACCTTC
V: TRBV6-2/TRBV6-3; size: -; D: -; J: TRBJ1-1; CDR3: CASSYSGPDTEAFF; DNA: TGTGCCAGCAGTTACTCGGGGCCCGACACTGAAGCTTTCTTT
V: TRBV7-6; size: few; D: -; J: TRBJ1-2; CDR3: CASSLGTSLGYTF; DNA: TGTGCCAGCAGCTTAGGGACCTCCCTTGGCTACACCTTC
V: TRBV7-9; size: few; D: -; J: TRBJ1-6; CDR3: CASRERGLGSPLHF; DNA: TGTGCCAGCAGGGAGCGGGGTCTGGGTTCACCCCTCCACTTT
V: TRBV6-2/TRBV6-3; size: few; D: -; J: TRBJ2-7; CDR3: CASSYFYEQYF; DNA: TGTGCCAGCAGTTACTTTTACGAGCAGTACTTC
V: TRBV12-5; size: few; D: -; J: TRBJ2-1; CDR3: CASGLASSSYNEQFF; DNA: TGTGCTAGTGGTTTGGCCTCAAGCTCCTACAATGAGCAGTTCTTC
V: TRBV2; size: -; D: TRBD2; J: TRBJ2-3; CDR3: CASSDHVWTRDRDTQYF; DNA: TGTGCCAGCAGTGACCATGTCTGGACTAGGGATCGAGATACGCAGTATTTT
V: TRBV7-9; size: few; D: TRBD2; J: TRBJ2-1; CDR3: CASSLVRGGYNEQFF; DNA: TGTGCCAGCAGCTTAGTGCGCGGGGGGTACAATGAGCAGTTCTTC
V: TRBV4-3; size: -; D: -; J: TRBJ2-3; CDR3: CASSLGHDTDTQYF; DNA: TGCGCCAGCAGCTTAGGACACGACACAGATACGCAGTATTTT
V: TRBV10-3; size: -; D: TRBD1; J: TRBJ1-6; CDR3: CAISNTGTGFDNSPLHF; DNA: TGTGCCATCAGTAATACCGGGACAGGGTTCGATAATTCACCCCTCCACTTT
V: TRBV7-6; size: -; D: TRBD1; J: TRBJ1-5; CDR3: CASSYGQGLYSNQPQHF; DNA: TGTGCCAGCAGCTATGGACAGGGCCTCTATAGCAATCAGCCCCAGCATTTT
V: TRBV6-6; size: -; D: -; J: TRBJ1-1; CDR3: CASSYAGNTEAFF; DNA: TGTGCCAGCAGTTACGCTGGGAACACTGAAGCTTTCTTT
V: TRBV4-3; size: -; D: -; J: TRBJ1-6; CDR3: CASSQDSGSRSPLHF; DNA: TGCGCCAGCAGCCAAGACTCAGGGAGTCGTTCACCCCTCCACTTT
V: TRBV19; size: -; D: -; J: TRBJ2-6; CDR3: CASSIAGQTFSGANVLTF; DNA: TGTGCCAGTAGTATAGCAGGACAGACATTCTCTGGGGCCAACGTCCTGACTTTC
V: TRBV6-2/TRBV6-3; size: -; D: -; J: TRBJ2-7; CDR3: CASSYSLLRTDEQYF; DNA: TGTGCCAGCAGTTACTCCTTACTCCGGACAGACGAGCAGTACTTC
V: TRBV29-1; size: -; D: -; J: TRBJ2-3; CDR3: CSHPTGDTQYF; DNA: TGCAGCCATCCCACAGGGGATACGCAGTATTTT
V: TRBV12-3/TRBV12-4; size: many; D: -; J: TRBJ2-7; CDR3: CASSPDGGGEQYF; DNA: TGTGCCAGCAGTCCCGACGGAGGAGGGGAGCAGTACTTC
V: TRBV7-2; size: -; D: -; J: TRBJ1-1; CDR3: CANSLGSMRREAFF; DNA: TGTGCCAACAGCTTAGGTTCGATGAGGCGTGAAGCTTTCTTT
V: TRBV20-1; size: few; D: -; J: TRBJ2-7; CDR3: CSARDTGTNEQYF; DNA: TGCAGTGCTAGAGATACAGGGACCAACGAGCAGTACTTC
V: TRBV7-6; size: many; D: TRBD1; J: TRBJ2-2; CDR3: CASSHRQGARTGELFF; DNA: TGTGCCAGCAGCCACAGACAGGGGGCGCGCACCGGGGAGCTGTTTTTT
V: TRBV10-3; size: few; D: TRBD2; J: TRBJ2-1; CDR3: CAISGTSGNNEQFF; DNA: TGTGCCATCAGTGGGACTAGCGGGAACAATGAGCAGTTCTTC
V: TRBV2; size: -; D: -; J: TRBJ2-2; CDR3: CAIRGGAKNTGELFF; DNA: TGTGCCATCCGAGGCGGGGCGAAAAACACCGGGGAGCTGTTTTTT
V: TRBV28; size: few; D: -; J: TRBJ1-1; CDR3: CASSLFRSGAFF; DNA: TGTGCCAGCAGTTTATTCCGTTCTGGAGCTTTCTTT
V: TRBV18; size: -; D: -; J: TRBJ1-3; CDR3: CASSPLDSSSGNTIYF; DNA: TGTGCCAGCTCACCCTTGGACAGTAGCTCTGGAAACACCATATATTTT
V: TRBV11-2; size: few; D: -; J: TRBJ1-2; CDR3: CASSPSGQLYGYTF; DNA: TGTGCCAGCAGCCCTAGCGGACAGCTCTATGGCTACACCTTC
V: TRBV6-2/TRBV6-3; size: few; D: -; J: TRBJ2-2; CDR3: CASSYLDTGELFF; DNA: TGTGCCAGCAGTTACCTAGACACCGGGGAGCTGTTTTTT